The TCR beta chain described here comes from a study of T cell responses to AZD1222 COVID-19 vaccine (dated by TCRdb to the early 2020s). Concerning the study at large: AZD1222 recipients with second doses at about 4 weeks or about 12 weeks were pooled, because spike-specific TCR depth and breadth did not differ between schedules. Trial participants were enrolled by age into subgroups of 18-55, 56-69 and 70-plus years, and around 150, 28 and 57 TCR-sequenced participants, respectively, were included in these subgroups. TCR sequencing covered 233 trial participants: 200 to 220 given two doses of AZD1222 and 26 given two doses of MenACWY control vaccine. General findings and caveats noted by the study authors: Conclusions about previously exposed vaccinees are limited because only six or seven AZD1222 recipients were SARS-CoV-2 seropositive at baseline. Because no day 14 peak-response samples were available, the repertoires could be characterized only after the peak T cell response. Nearly half of unique spike-specific TCRs reportedly recognized epitopes outside regions mutated in the B.1.351 and B.1.1.7 variants. The whole spike protein was spanned by vaccine-associated CD4 TCRs, and dominant responses were seen in regions 160-218 and 743-854. In the small 56-69-year group, the increase in depth fell short of significance, most likely because of low power. A significant rise in spike-specific TCR breadth and depth was observed after two AZD1222 doses relative to day 0 and relative to MenACWY recipients. Participants were mostly white British and included more females than males, and it was suggested by the authors that clonal diversity may have been underestimated.

What this sample's time point label stands for: baseline before first vaccination. Vaccinee samples came from UK trials COV001 and COV002, including a single-blind randomized controlled phase 2/3 trial of AZD1222 (ChAdOx1 nCoV-19) in healthy adults. For TCRbeta chain sequencing, PBMC samples were collected from trial participants at day 0 and at day 28 after the second dose. V is reduced by 4 bases and J by 2 bases, leaving a spacing of 25 bases between them. The CDR3 covers 19 residues, taking in both the cysteine and the phenylalanine. Left in the record is the CDR3 DNA by itself, 57 bases read in frame from the first base. From the germline V gene (reference sequence), CDR1 is PRHDT and CDR2 is FYEKMQ. The CDR3 regions of human TCRbeta chains were subjected to immunosequencing. The study's own analysis went as follows. Repertoire TCRs were matched against a reference library of SARS-CoV-2-specific TCRs generated with the MIRA antigen-specificity platform. Breadth was defined as the fraction of unique TCRs that were SARS-CoV-2-associated, and depth was defined as the fraction of total T cells that were SARS-CoV-2-associated. Using the MIRA data, every spike-specific TCR was mapped to the spike region that the TCR reacted to and assigned to either a CD4 or a CD8 class. Log10-transformed breadth and depth values were compared by one-way ANOVA with Sidak's multiple comparisons tests. TCRdb retrieved this table from immuneACCESS and kept in-frame rearrangements only. Not all clones are present; in checked studies, unresolved V genes account for under half, and no reason is known for the remainder. The V and J calls and clone size are taken from that table; D and trimming were inferred from the DNA. The sample profile shows about 120,000 clones; 92% of them were found once. The top ten hold 14% to 15% of the sample.

Remarks on this clone: Its binding antigen is unknown. No clone much larger than this one lies a single base away; base qualities are absent.

This sequence was found in an adult in good health. Sequenced here: peripheral blood, sampled on day 0 of AZD1222 vaccination. The receptor chain draws on TRBV13 and TRBJ2-3; TRBD1 is a weak D gene call, 6 bases matching. The DNA sequence reads TGTGCCAGCAGCTCCCTCCGGACAGAGAAACAGAGATACACAGATACGCAGTATTTT. This codes for CASSSLRTEKQRYTDTQYF.